A selection of T cell receptor beta chains follows, all from one sample in a study of graft-versus-host responses after intestinal transplantation. No cognate antigen is known for these TCRs. Clones were sequenced by immunoSEQ multiplex PCR, and TCRdb holds only the in-frame ones, with some missing. The table records under 95,000 clones, roughly nine tenths of them present only once. The sequenced sample was unstimulated CD4+ T cells sorted from spleen or lymph node cells, obtained before transplant. These receptors were obtained from a human donor who was the organ donor for an intestinal transplant. Both conserved end residues are part of each CDR3. A D gene is named only where the DNA matches it firmly. Clone size, where shown, is once, few, many, or a class for clones that have expanded.

abundance,j_gene,d_gene,len,v_gene,CDR3aa,CDR3nt
once,TRBJ2-7,TRBD1,15,TRBV28,CASSLFPQGVGEQYF,TGTGCCAGCAGTTTATTCCCCCAGGGGGTTGGCGAGCAGTACTTC
once,TRBJ1-1,NA,13,TRBV5-4,CASSPDSHTEAFF,TGTGCCAGCAGCCCAGACAGTCACACTGAAGCTTTCTTT
NA,TRBJ1-2,NA,15,TRBV5-4,CASSLRGRLPYGYTF,TGTGCCAGCAGCTTGAGGGGTCGGCTTCCCTATGGCTACACCTTC
NA,TRBJ2-1,NA,16,TRBV4-1,CASSQDLSKSYNEQFF,TGCGCCAGCAGCCAAGATTTAAGCAAGTCCTACAATGAGCAGTTCTTC
once,TRBJ2-1,TRBD2,16,TRBV7-2,CASSLRAGATYNEQFF,TGTGCCAGCAGCTTGCGGGCGGGAGCGACCTACAATGAGCAGTTCTTC
NA,TRBJ2-7,NA,15,TRBV30,CAWSPGAGWAYEQYF,TGTGCCTGGAGCCCCGGCGCAGGTTGGGCCTACGAGCAGTACTTC
NA,TRBJ2-5,NA,14,TRBV7-3,CASSPGGWEETQYF,TGTGCCAGCAGCCCCGGGGGTTGGGAAGAGACCCAGTACTTC
NA,TRBJ1-2,NA,14,TRBV18,CASSPGAFNYGYTF,TGTGCCAGCTCACCAGGGGCGTTTAACTATGGCTACACCTTC
once,TRBJ2-7,NA,12,TRBV7-2,CASSLQGYEQYF,TGTGCCAGCAGCTTACAGGGGTACGAGCAGTACTTC
NA,TRBJ2-5,TRBD2,14,TRBV7-2,CASSVSVAGGTQYF,TGTGCCAGCAGCGTCTCCGTAGCGGGAGGGACCCAGTACTTC
NA,TRBJ2-1,TRBD2,14,TRBV10-2,CASSVAGGVNEQFF,TGCGCCAGCAGTGTTGCGGGGGGTGTCAATGAGCAGTTCTTC
NA,TRBJ2-1,NA,15,TRBV6-5,CASSYGGGRYNEQFF,TGTGCCAGCAGTTACGGCGGGGGCCGGTACAATGAGCAGTTCTTC
NA,TRBJ1-4,NA,15,TRBV6-6,CALRTGTGGGEKLFF,TGTGCCCTAAGGACGGGGACGGGGGGAGGGGAAAAACTGTTTTTT
NA,TRBJ2-2,NA,18,TRBV4-2,CASSHPGMGARDTGELFF,TGTGCCAGCAGCCATCCAGGGATGGGGGCCCGAGATACCGGGGAGCTGTTTTTT
NA,TRBJ2-7,TRBD1,14,TRBV5-4,CASSRDSSIYEQYF,TGTGCCAGCAGCCGGGACAGTTCAATCTACGAGCAGTACTTC
NA,TRBJ1-1,NA,17,TRBV30,CAWSVLIGPRIFDEAFF,TGTGCCTGGAGTGTACTGATCGGTCCTAGGATATTCGATGAAGCTTTCTTT